This is a list of T cell receptor beta chains from one sample in a study of beta chain features in type 1 diabetes. Assay: immunoSEQ multiplex PCR; the TCRdb copy retains only in-frame clones and omits some. The sample has more than 60,000 clones; around 63% are singletons. Sequencing was carried out using Tregs from blood. The source of these receptors is a woman under 30 in good health. The CDR3 runs from the conserved cysteine through the conserved F or W. The D gene is left open where the match is weak. Clone size is not always given. Where it is, it says once, few, many or a class for expanded clones.

TRBJ2-3 TRBD2 once TRBV5-1 TGCGCCAGCAGCTTAACGCTAGCGGGAGGGGCAGATACGCAGTATTTT CASSLTLAGGADTQYF
TRBJ1-3 . . TRBV5-1 TGCGCCAGCAGCATCGGACAGTCCGGAAACACCATATATTTT CASSIGQSGNTIYF
TRBJ1-2 TRBD1 . TRBV10-3 TGTGCCATCAGTGCCCTGGACAGGGGGAGTTATGGCTACACCTTC CAISALDRGSYGYTF
TRBJ1-1 . . TRBV19 TGTGCCAGTAGTATGTCTACCATGAACACTGAAGCTTTCTTT CASSMSTMNTEAFF
TRBJ2-3 . few TRBV5-1 TGCGCCAGCAGCTTGGGGCTAGAGTCTCGTACGCAGTATTTT CASSLGLESRTQYF
TRBJ1-6 . . TRBV27 TGTGCCAGCAGTCGCTCGAAGAGCTCCTATAATTCACCCCTCCACTTT CASSRSKSSYNSPLHF
TRBJ2-5 . once TRBV6-1 TGTGCCAGCAGTCAAGGACTAAGAGAGACCCAGTACTTC CASSQGLRETQYF
TRBJ2-5 . medium-sized TRBV18 TGTGCCACCTCTTTTATCCCAGGGAACCAAGAGACCCAGTACTTC CATSFIPGNQETQYF
TRBJ2-7 TRBD1 few TRBV19 TGTGCCAGTAGTATAGGGGACAGGCACGAGCAGTACTTC CASSIGDRHEQYF
TRBJ2-7 . . TRBV2 TGTGCCAGCAGTCCGACTAGTTCCTACGAGCAGTACTTC CASSPTSSYEQYF
TRBJ2-7 TRBD1 . TRBV5-1 TGCGCCAGCAGCTTTAGGGGGCTCAACGAGCAGTACTTC CASSFRGLNEQYF
TRBJ2-1 TRBD2 . TRBV4-1 TGCGCCAGCAGCCCAGCGGGGAATGAGCAGTTCTTC CASSPAGNEQFF
TRBJ1-4 TRBD1 . TRBV6-1 TGTGCCAGCAGTGAGTCCGGGACAGGGAAGAGGGCTAATGAAAAACTGTTTTTT CASSESGTGKRANEKLFF
TRBJ2-2 . few TRBV7-2 TGTGCCAGCAGCCAGGGAGGCGGGGAGCTGTTTTTT CASSQGGGELFF
TRBJ2-2 . . TRBV7-8 TGTGCCAGCAGCTTAATCGGGGGAGGAACCGGGGAGCTGTTTTTT CASSLIGGGTGELFF